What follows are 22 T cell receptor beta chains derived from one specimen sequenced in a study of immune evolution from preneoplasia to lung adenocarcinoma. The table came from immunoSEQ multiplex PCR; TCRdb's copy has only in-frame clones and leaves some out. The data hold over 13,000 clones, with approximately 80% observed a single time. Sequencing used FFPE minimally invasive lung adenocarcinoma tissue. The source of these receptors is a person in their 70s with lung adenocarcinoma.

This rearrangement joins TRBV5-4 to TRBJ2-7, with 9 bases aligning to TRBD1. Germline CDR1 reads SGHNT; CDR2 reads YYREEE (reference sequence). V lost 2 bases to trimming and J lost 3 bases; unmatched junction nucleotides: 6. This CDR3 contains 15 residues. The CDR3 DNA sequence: TGTGCCAGCAGCTTAAGACAGGGGGGTATCTACGAGCAGTACTTC. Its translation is CASSLRQGGIYEQYF.

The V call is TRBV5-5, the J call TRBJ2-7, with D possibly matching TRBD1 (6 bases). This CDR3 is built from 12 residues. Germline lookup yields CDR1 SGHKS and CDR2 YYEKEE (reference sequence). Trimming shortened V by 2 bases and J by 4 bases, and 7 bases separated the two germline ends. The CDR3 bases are TGTGCCAGCAGCTTAAGGGGGTACGAGCAGTACTTC. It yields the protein CASSLRGYEQYF.

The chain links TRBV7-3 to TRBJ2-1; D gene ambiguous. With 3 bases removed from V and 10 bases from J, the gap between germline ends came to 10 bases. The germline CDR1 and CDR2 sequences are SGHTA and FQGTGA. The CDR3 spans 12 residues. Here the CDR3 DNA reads TGTGCCAGCAGCTTGGGCCGTGGCGAGCAGTTCTTC. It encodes CASSLGRGEQFF.

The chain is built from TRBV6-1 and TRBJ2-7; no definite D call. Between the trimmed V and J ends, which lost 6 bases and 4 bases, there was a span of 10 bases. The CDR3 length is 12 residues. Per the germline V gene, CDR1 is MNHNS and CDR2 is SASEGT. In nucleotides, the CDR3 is TGTGCCAGCAGATCGGACGGATACGAGCAGTACTTC. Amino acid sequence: CASRSDGYEQYF.

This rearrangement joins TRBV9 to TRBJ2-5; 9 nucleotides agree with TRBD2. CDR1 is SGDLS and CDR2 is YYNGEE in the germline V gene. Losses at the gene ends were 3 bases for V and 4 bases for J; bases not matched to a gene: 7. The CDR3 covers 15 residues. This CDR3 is CASSAFSGGSETQYF. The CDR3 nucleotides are TGTGCCAGCAGCGCCTTTAGCGGGGGCTCAGAGACCCAGTACTTC.

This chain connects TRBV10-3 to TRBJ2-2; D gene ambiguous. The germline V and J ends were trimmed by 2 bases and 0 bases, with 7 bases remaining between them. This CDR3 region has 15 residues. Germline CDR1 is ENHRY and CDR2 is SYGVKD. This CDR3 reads CAISEGGTNTGELFF. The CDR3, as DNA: TGTGCCATCAGTGAGGGCGGAACGAACACCGGGGAGCTGTTTTTT.

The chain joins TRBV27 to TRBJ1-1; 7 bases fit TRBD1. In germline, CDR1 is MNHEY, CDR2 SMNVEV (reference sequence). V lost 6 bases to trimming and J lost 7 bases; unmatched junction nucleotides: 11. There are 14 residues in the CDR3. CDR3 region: CASRREGGESEAFF. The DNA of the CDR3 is TGTGCCAGCAGAAGGGAAGGGGGCGAAAGTGAAGCTTTCTTT.

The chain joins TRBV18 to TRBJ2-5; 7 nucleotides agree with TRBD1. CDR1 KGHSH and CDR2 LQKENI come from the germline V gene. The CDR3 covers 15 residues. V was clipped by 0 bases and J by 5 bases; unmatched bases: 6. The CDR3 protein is CASSPPGTAQETQYF. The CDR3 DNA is TGTGCCAGCTCACCACCCGGGACAGCCCAGGAGACCCAGTACTTC.

CDR3 nucleotides: TGTGCCAGCAGCGTAGACGGAAACACTGAAGCTTTCTTT. Protein product: CASSVDGNTEAFF. V and J are TRBV9 and TRBJ1-1; no reliable D call. The V gene lost 0 bases and the J gene lost 2 bases, with 5 bases spanning the gap. CDR3 length: 13 amino acids. Germline V gives CDR1 SGDLS, CDR2 YYNGEE.

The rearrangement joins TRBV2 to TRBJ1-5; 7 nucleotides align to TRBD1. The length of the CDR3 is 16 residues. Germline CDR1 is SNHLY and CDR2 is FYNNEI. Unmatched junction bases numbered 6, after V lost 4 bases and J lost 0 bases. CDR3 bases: TGTGCCAGCAGTGTCGACAGGGCGGATAGCAATCAGCCCCAGCATTTT. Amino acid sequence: CASSVDRADSNQPQHF.

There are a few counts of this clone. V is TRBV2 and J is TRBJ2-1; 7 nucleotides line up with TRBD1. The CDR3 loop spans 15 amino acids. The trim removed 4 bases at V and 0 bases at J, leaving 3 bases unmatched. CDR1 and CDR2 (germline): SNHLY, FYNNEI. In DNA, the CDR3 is TGTGCCAGCAGTGCGCCAGGGGGCTCCTACAATGAGCAGTTCTTC. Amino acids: CASSAPGGSYNEQFF.

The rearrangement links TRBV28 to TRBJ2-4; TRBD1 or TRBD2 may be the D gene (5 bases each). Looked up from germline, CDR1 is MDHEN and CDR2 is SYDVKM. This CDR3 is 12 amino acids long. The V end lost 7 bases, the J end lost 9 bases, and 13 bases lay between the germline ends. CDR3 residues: CASTPPRGIQYF. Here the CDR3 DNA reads TGTGCCAGCACCCCTCCGAGGGGCATTCAGTACTTC.

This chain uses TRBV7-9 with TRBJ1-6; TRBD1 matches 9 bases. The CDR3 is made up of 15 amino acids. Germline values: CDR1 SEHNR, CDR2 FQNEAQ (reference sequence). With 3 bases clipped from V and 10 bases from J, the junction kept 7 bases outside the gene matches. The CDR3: CASSFHTGGGSPLHF. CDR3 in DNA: TGTGCCAGCAGCTTTCACACAGGGGGCGGGTCACCCCTCCACTTT.

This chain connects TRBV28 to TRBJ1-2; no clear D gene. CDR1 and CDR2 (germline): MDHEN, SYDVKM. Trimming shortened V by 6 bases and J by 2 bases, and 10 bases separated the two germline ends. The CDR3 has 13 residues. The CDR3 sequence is CASSQTKNYGYTF. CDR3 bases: TGTGCCAGCAGCCAAACAAAGAACTATGGCTACACCTTC.

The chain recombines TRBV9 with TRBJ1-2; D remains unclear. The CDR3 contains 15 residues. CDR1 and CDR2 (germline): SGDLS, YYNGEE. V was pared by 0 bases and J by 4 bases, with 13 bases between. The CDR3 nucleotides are TGTGCCAGCAGCGTAGAACTGGGTATGGCCTATGGCTACACCTTC. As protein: CASSVELGMAYGYTF.

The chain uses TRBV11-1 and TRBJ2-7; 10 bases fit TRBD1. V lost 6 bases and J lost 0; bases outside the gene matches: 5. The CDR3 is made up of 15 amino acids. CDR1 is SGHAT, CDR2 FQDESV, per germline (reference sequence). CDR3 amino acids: CASRPGTGVSYEQYF. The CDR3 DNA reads TGTGCCAGCAGACCCGGGACAGGGGTCTCCTACGAGCAGTACTTC. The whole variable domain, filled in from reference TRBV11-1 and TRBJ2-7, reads EAEVAQSPRYKITEKSQAVAFWCDPISGHATLYWYRQILGQGPELLVQFQDESVVDDSQLPKDRFSAERLKGVDSTLKIQPAELGDSAMYLCASRPGTGVSYEQYFGPGTRLTVT.

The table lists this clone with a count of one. This CDR3 is CASSPAGTGVYGYTF. The CDR3 region has the DNA TGCGCCAGCAGCCCCGCCGGGACAGGGGTCTATGGCTACACCTTC. The rearrangement links TRBV5-1 to TRBJ1-2; TRBD1 matches 10 bases. The CDR3 is made up of 15 amino acids. Germline loops: CDR1 SGHRS, CDR2 YFSETQ. The V and J ends lost 4 bases and 4 bases, in that order; junction bases with no gene match: 7.

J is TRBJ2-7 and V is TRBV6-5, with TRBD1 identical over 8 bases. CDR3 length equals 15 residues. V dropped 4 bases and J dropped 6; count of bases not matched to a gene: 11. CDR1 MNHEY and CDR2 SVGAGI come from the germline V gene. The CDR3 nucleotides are TGTGCCAGCAGTTCCCAGGGGGCTGCTTCTTCCGAGCAGTACTTC. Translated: CASSSQGAASSEQYF.

Here the CDR3 reads CASGRGSGNTIYF. DNA of the CDR3: TGTGCCAGCGGCAGAGGCTCTGGAAACACCATATATTTT. This chain connects TRBV6-5 to TRBJ1-3; D is unresolved. V lost 8 bases and J 0 bases, leaving 8 bases between the germline ends. From germline, CDR1 is MNHEY and CDR2 SVGAGI. This CDR3 region has 13 residues.

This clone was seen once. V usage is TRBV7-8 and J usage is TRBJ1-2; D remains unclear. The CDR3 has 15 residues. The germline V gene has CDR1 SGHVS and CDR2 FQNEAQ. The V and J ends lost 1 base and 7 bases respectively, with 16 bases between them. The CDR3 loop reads CASSLEAQVWSGYTF. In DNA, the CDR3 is TGTGCCAGCAGCTTAGAGGCCCAAGTATGGTCTGGCTACACCTTC.

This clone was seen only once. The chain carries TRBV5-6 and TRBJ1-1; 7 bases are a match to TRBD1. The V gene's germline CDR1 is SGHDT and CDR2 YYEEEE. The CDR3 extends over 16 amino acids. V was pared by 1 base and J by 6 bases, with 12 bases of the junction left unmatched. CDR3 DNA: TGTGCCAGCAGCTTGTTGACAGGGAGGTTTAACGCTGAAGCTTTCTTT. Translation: CASSLLTGRFNAEAFF. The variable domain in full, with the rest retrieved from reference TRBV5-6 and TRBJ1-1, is DAGVTQSPTHLIKTRGQQVTLRCSPKSGHDTVSWYQQALGQGPQFIFQYYEEEERQRGNFPDRFSGHQFPNYSSELNVNALLLGDSALYLCASSLLTGRFNAEAFFGQGTRLTVV.

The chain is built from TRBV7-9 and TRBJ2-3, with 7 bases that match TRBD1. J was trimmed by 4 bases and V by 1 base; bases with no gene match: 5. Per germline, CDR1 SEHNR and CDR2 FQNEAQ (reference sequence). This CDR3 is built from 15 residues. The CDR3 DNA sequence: TGTGCCAGCAGCTTAGTTCAGGGGGTGGCAGATACGCAGTATTTT. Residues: CASSLVQGVADTQYF. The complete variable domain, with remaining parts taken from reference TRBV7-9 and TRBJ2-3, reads DTGVSQNPRHKITKRGQNVTFRCDPISEHNRLYWYRQTLGQGPEFLTYFQNEAQLEKSRLLSDRFSAERPKGSFSTLEIQRTEQGDSAMYLCASSLVQGVADTQYFGPGTRLTVL.